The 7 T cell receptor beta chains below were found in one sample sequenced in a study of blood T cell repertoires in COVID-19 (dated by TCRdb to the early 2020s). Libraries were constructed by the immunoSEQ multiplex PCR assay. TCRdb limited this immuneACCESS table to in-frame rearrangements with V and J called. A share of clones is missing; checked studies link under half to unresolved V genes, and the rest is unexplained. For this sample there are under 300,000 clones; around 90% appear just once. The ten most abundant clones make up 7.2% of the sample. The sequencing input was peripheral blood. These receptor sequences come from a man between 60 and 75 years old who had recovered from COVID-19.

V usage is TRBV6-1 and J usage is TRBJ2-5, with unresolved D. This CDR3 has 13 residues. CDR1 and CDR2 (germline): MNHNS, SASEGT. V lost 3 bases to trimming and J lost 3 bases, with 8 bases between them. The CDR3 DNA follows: TGTGCCAGCAGTGACGACCTAGAAGAGACCCAGTACTTC. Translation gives CASSDDLEETQYF.

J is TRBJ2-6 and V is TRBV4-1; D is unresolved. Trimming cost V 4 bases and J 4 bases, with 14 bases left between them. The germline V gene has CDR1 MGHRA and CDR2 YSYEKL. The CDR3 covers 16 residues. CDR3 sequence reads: CASSRVPRWGANVLTF. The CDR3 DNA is TGCGCCAGCAGCCGGGTCCCCAGGTGGGGGGCCAACGTCCTGACTTTC.

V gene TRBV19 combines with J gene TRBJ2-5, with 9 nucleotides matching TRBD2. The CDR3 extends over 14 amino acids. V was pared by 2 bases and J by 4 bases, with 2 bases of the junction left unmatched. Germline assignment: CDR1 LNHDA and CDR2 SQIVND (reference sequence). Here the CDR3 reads CASSITSGPETQYF. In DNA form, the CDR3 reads TGTGCCAGTAGTATAACTAGCGGGCCAGAGACCCAGTACTTC.

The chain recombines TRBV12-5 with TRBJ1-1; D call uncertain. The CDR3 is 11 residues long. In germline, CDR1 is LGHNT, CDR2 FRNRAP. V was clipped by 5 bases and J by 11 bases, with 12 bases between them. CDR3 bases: TGTGCTAGTGGTCCGTTCTGGAGGGCTTTCTTT. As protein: CASGPFWRAFF.

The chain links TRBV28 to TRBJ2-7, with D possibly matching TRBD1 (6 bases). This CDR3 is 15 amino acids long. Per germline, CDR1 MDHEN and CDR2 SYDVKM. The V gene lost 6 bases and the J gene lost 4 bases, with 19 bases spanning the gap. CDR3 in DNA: TGTGCCAGCAGCCCCTACAGTGGGGGCAGATACGAGCAGTACTTC. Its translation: CASSPYSGGRYEQYF.

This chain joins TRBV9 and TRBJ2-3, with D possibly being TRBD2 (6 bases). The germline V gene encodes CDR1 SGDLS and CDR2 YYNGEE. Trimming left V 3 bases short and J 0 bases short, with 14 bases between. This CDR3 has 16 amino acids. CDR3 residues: CASSGGAQLSTDTQYF. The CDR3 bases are TGTGCCAGCAGCGGCGGGGCACAACTCAGCACAGATACGCAGTATTTT.

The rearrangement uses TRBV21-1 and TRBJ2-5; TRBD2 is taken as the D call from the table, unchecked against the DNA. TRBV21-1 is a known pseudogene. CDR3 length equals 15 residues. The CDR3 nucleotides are TGTGCCAGCAGACCAAGGGCTAGCGGGATCGGGACCCAGTACTTC. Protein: CASRPRASGIGTQYF.